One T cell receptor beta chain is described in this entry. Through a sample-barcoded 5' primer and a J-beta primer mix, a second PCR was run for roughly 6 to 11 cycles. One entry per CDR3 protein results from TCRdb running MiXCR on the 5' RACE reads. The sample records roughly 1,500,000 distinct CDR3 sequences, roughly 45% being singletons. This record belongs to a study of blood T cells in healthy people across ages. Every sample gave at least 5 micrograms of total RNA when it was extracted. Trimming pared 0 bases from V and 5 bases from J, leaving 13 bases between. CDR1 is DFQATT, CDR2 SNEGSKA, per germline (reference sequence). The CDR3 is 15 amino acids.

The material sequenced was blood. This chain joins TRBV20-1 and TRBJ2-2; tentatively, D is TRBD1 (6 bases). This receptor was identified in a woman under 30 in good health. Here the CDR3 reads CSAREGTSGTGELFF. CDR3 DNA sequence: TGCAGTGCTAGAGAAGGGACATCGGGAACCGGGGAGCTGTTTTTT.